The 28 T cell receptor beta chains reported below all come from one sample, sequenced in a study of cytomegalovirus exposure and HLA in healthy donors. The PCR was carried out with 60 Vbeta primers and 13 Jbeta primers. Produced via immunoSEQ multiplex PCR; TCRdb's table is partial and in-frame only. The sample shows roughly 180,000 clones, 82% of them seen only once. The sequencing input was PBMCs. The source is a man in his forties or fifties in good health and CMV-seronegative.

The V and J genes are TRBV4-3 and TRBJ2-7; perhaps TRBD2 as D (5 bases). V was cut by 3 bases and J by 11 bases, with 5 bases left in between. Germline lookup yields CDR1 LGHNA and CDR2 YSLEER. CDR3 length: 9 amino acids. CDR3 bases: TGCGCCAGCAGCCAGGGAGAGTACTTC. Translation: CASSQGEYF.

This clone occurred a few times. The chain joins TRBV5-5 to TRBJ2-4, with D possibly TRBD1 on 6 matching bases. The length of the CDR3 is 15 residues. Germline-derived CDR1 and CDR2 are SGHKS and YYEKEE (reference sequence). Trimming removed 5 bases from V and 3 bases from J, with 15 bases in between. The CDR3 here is CASRAQGLNKNIQYF. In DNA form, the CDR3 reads TGTGCCAGCAGAGCTCAGGGGCTCAACAAAAACATTCAGTACTTC.

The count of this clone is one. This chain's CDR3 is CAWRTGGGEQYF. In DNA, the CDR3 is TGTGCCTGGCGGACAGGGGGCGGCGAGCAGTACTTC. The genes are TRBV30 and TRBJ2-7; 11 bases line up with TRBD1. V lost 5 bases and J lost 6; bases outside the gene matches: 3. The CDR3 consists of 12 residues. Germline values: CDR1 GTSNPN, CDR2 SVGIG (reference sequence).

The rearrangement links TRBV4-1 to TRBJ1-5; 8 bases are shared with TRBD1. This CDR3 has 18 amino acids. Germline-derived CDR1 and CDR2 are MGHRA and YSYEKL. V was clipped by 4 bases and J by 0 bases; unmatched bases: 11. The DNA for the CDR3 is TGCGCCAGCAGCCCGGTCCCGGGACAGGTTCTTAGCAATCAGCCCCAGCATTTT. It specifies CASSPVPGQVLSNQPQHF.

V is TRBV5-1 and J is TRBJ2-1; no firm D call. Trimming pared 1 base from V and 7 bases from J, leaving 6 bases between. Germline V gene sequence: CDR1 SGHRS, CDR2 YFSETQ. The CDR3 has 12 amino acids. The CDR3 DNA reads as TGCGCCAGCAGCTTGTTGAGAAATGAGCAGTTCTTC. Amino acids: CASSLLRNEQFF.

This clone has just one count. For the CDR3, the DNA is TGCGCCAGCAGCTTGCGGAGTAGCGGCACAGATACGCAGTATTTT. Translating it yields CASSLRSSGTDTQYF. The chain is built from TRBV5-1 and TRBJ2-3; TRBD2 is a possible D gene (5 bases). Trimming shortened V by 1 base and J by 1 base, and 10 bases separated the two germline ends. CDR1 is SGHRS and CDR2 is YFSETQ in the germline V gene. The CDR3 length is 15 residues.

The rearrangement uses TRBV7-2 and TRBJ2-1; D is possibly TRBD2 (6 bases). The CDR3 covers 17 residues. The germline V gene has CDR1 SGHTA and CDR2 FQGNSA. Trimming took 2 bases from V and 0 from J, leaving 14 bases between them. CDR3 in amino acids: CASSLMGLTSSYNEQFF. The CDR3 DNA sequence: TGTGCCAGCAGCTTAATGGGACTCACGAGCTCCTACAATGAGCAGTTCTTC.

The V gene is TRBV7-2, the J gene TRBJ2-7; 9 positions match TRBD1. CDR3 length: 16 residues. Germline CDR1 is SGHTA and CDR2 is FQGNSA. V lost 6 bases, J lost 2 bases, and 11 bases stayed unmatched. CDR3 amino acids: CASSKDGTGSPYEQYF. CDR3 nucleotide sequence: TGTGCCAGCAGTAAGGACGGGACAGGGTCCCCCTACGAGCAGTACTTC.

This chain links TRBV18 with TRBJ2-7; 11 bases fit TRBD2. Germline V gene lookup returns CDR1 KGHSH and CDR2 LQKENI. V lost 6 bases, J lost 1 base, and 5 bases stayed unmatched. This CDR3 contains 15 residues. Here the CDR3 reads CASSMTSGTSYEQYF. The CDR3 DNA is TGTGCCAGCTCCATGACTAGCGGGACGTCCTACGAGCAGTACTTC.

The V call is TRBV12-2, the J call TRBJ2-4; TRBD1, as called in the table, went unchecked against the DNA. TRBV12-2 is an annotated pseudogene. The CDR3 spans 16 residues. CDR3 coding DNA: TGTGCAAGTCGCTCAGGGGTTATCCTAGCCAAAAACATTCAGTACTTC. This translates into CASRSGVILAKNIQYF.

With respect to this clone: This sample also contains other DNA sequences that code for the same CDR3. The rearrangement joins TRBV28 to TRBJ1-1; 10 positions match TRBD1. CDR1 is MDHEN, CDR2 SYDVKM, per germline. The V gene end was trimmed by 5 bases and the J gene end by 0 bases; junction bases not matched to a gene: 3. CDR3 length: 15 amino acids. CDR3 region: CASSPGQGMNTEAFF. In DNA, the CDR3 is TGTGCCAGCAGTCCGGGACAGGGGATGAACACTGAAGCTTTCTTT.

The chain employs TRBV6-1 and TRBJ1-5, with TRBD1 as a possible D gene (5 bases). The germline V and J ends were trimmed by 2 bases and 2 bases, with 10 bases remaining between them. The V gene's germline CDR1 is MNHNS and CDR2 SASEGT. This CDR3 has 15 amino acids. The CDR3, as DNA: TGTGCCAGCAGTGAACGGCAGGGTGGCAATCAGCCCCAGCATTTT. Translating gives CASSERQGGNQPQHF.

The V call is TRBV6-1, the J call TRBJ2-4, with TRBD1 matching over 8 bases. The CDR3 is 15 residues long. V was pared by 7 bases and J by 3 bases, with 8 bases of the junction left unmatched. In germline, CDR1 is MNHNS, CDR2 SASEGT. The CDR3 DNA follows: TGTGCCAGCATCACAGGGGGGCTAGGCAAAAACATTCAGTACTTC. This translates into CASITGGLGKNIQYF.

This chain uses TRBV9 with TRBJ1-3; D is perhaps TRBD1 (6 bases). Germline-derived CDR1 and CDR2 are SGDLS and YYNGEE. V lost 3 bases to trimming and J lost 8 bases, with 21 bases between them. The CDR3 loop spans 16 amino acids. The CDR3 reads CASSEPEGGAGDTIYF. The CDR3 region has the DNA TGTGCCAGCAGCGAGCCCGAGGGGGGCGCGGGGGACACCATATATTTT.

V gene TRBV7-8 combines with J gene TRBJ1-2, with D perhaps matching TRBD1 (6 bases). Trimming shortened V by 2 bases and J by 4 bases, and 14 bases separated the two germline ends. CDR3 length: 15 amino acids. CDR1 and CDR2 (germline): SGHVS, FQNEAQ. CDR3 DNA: TGTGCCAGCAGCTTAATAGGCGGGGGCTCCTATGGCTACACCTTC. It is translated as CASSLIGGGSYGYTF. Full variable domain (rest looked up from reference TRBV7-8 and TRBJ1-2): GAGVSQSPRYKVAKRGQDVALRCDPISGHVSLFWYQQALGQGPEFLTYFQNEAQLDKSGLPSDRFFAERPEGSVSTLKIQRTQQEDSAVYLCASSLIGGGSYGYTFGSGTRLTVV.

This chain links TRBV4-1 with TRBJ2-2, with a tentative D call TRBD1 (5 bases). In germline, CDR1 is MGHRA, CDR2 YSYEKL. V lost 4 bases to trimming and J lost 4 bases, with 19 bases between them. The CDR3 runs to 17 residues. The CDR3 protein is CASSRPAGPRSTGELFF. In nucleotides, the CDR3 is TGCGCCAGCAGCCGCCCCGCAGGGCCCCGTTCCACCGGGGAGCTGTTTTTT.

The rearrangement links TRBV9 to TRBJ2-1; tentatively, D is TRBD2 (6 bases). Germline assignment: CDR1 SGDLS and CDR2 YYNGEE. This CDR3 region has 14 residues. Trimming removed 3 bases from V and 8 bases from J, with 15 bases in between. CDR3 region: CASSGGLRDHEQFF. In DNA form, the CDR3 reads TGTGCCAGCAGCGGGGGACTTCGCGATCATGAGCAGTTCTTC.

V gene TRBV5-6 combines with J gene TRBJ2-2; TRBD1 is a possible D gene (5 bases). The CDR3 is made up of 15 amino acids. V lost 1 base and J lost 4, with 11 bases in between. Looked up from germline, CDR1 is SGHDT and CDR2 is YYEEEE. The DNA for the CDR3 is TGTGCCAGCAGCTTGTTAGGACATACCACCGGGGAGCTGTTTTTT. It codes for CASSLLGHTTGELFF.

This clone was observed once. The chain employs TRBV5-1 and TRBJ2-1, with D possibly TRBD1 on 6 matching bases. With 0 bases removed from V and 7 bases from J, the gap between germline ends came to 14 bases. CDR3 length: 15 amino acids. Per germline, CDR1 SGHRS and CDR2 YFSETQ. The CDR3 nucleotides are TGCGCCAGCAGCTTGGTAAACTCGCAGGGGAATGAGCAGTTCTTC. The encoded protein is CASSLVNSQGNEQFF.

The CDR3 reads CASSDVWRTGGSYEQYF. CDR3 DNA sequence: TGTGCCAGCAGTGACGTGTGGAGGACAGGGGGCTCCTACGAGCAGTACTTC. J is TRBJ2-7 and V is TRBV6-1; TRBD1 agrees at 10 bases. Germline CDR1 is MNHNS and CDR2 is SASEGT. V was pared by 3 bases and J by 0 bases, with 8 bases of the junction left unmatched. CDR3 length equals 17 residues.

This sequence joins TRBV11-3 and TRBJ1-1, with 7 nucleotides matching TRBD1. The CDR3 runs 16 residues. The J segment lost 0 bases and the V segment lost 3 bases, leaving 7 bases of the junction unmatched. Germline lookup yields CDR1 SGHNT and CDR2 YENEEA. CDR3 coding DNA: TGTGCCAGCAGCTTGGAGACAGGGCCTATGAACACTGAAGCTTTCTTT. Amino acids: CASSLETGPMNTEAFF. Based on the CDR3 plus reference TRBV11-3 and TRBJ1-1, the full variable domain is EAGVVQSPRYKIIEKKQPVAFWCNPISGHNTLYWYLQNLGQGPELLIRYENEEAVDDSQLPKDRFSAERLKGVDSTLKIQPAELGDSAVYLCASSLETGPMNTEAFFGQGTRLTVV.

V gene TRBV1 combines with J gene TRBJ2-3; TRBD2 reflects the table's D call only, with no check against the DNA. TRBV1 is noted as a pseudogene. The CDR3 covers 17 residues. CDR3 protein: CTSSHPPSSGKTDTQYF. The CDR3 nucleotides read TGCACCAGCAGCCATCCGCCCTCTAGCGGGAAGACAGATACGCAGTATTTT.

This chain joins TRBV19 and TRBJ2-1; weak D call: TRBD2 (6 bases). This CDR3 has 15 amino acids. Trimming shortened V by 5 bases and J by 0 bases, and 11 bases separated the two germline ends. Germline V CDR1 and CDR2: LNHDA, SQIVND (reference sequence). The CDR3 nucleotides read TGTGCCAGTAGTTGGGACTTCAGCTCCTACAATGAGCAGTTCTTC. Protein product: CASSWDFSSYNEQFF. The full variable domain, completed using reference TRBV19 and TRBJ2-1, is DGGITQSPKYLFRKEGQNVTLSCEQNLNHDAMYWYRQDPGQGLRLIYYSQIVNDFQKGDIAEGYSVSREKKESFPLTVTSAQKNPTAFYLCASSWDFSSYNEQFFGPGTRLTVL.

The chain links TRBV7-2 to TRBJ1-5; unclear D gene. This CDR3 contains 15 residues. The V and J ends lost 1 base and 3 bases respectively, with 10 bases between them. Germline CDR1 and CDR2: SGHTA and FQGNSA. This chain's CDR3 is CASSLEAGPNQPQHF. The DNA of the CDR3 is TGTGCCAGCAGCTTAGAGGCTGGGCCCAATCAGCCCCAGCATTTT.

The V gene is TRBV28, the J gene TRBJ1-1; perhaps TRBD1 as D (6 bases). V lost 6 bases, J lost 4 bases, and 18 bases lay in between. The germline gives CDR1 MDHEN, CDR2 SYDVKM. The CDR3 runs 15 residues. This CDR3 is CASSLGGVASTEAFF. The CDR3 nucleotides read TGTGCCAGCAGCTTAGGGGGGGTCGCGAGCACTGAAGCTTTCTTT.

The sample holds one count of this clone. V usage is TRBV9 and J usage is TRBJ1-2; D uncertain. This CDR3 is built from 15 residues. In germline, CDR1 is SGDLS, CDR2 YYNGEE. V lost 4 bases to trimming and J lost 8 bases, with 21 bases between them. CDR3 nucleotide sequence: TGTGCCAGCAGCCCCTACACGCAAACTATAGGCGGCTACACCTTC. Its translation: CASSPYTQTIGGYTF.

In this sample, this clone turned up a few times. The CDR3 here is CASRRGEGNQPQHF. For the CDR3, the DNA is TGTGCCAGCAGACGCGGTGAGGGTAATCAGCCCCAGCATTTT. The chain joins TRBV2 to TRBJ1-5; D gene ambiguous. The CDR3 is 14 amino acids. CDR1 SNHLY and CDR2 FYNNEI come from the germline V gene. Trimming shortened V by 6 bases and J by 4 bases, and 13 bases separated the two germline ends.

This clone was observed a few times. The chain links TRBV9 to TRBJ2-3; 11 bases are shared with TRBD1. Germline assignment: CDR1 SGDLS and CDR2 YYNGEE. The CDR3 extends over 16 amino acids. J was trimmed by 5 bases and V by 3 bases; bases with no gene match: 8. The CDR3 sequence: CASSASQGQGGDTQYF. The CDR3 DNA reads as TGTGCCAGCAGCGCATCCCAGGGACAGGGGGGAGATACGCAGTATTTT.